One sample yielded the 29 T cell receptor beta chains listed below, sequenced in a study of T-cell memory formation after mild COVID-19 (dated by TCRdb to the early 2020s). The library was built by means of 5' RACE. The sequencer was an Illumina NovaSeq 6000. The public sequencing data were trimmed at Q25 with fastp and processed into clonotypes with MiXCR by TCRdb, which kept only in-frame beta chains. CDR3 protein duplicates are merged, each entry listing the most common genes and DNA. Across this sample there are around 200,000 distinct CDR3 sequences, with approximately 16% seen only once. The ten largest clones represent around 2% of the sample. The source material was PBMCs or a T cell subset sorted from them (not recorded which). These receptor sequences come from an adult woman who had mild COVID-19 (a few samples of this study predate the infection). The sample titles of this study are shuffled in the database, so cell type and time point are left out; the donor was told from shared clones.

The rearrangement links TRBV4-2 to TRBJ1-2; 11 bases line up with TRBD1. Germline CDR1 reads LGHNA; CDR2 reads YNFKEQ. This CDR3 comprises 19 residues. With V trimmed by 4 bases and J by 0 bases, 13 bases remained unmatched. The CDR3 spells CASSPMSDRGQGSNYGYTF. The CDR3 DNA is TGTGCCAGCAGCCCCATGTCGGACAGGGGGCAGGGGTCTAACTATGGCTACACCTTC.

This clonotype was found a few times. The gene calls are TRBV5-1 and TRBJ2-3; D tentatively fits TRBD1 or TRBD2 (5 bases each). Germline assignment: CDR1 SGHRS and CDR2 YFSETQ. Trimming pared 4 bases from V and 3 bases from J, leaving 15 bases between. The CDR3 runs to 15 residues. CDR3 in DNA: TGCGCCAGCAGCCCCCTAGTGGGGGTGACAGATACGCAGTATTTT. Translation gives CASSPLVGVTDTQYF.

This clonotype was detected only a few times. The chain carries TRBV12-3 or TRBV12-4 and TRBJ2-7; D remains ambiguous. This CDR3 spans 12 amino acids. The V gene lost 3 bases and the J gene lost 7 bases, with 10 bases spanning the gap. CDR3 DNA sequence: TGTGCCAGCAGTTTTGTCAAATGGGAGCAGTACTTC. It encodes CASSFVKWEQYF.

In DNA form, the CDR3 reads TGTGCCAGCAGCCAAGATAGGTCTAGCGCTCGGGCGTCCCAGTACTTC. Translated: CASSQDRSSARASQYF. This sequence joins TRBV4-2 and TRBJ2-5, with TRBD2 as a possible D gene (6 bases). CDR1 and CDR2 (germline): LGHNA, YNFKEQ. V was clipped by 0 bases and J by 9 bases, with 20 bases between them. CDR3 size: 16 residues.

This chain connects TRBV3-1 to TRBJ1-6, with a possible D match to TRBD1 (5 bases). The length of the CDR3 is 12 residues. Germline V lookup: CDR1 LGHDT, CDR2 YNNKEL (reference sequence). The V gene lost 6 bases and the J gene lost 7 bases, with 7 bases spanning the gap. The DNA for the CDR3 is TGTGCCAGCAGGCGGGACAATTCACCCCTCCACTTT. It yields the protein CASRRDNSPLHF.

The gene calls are TRBV11-2 and TRBJ2-3; possibly TRBD1 or TRBD2 for D (6 bases each). The CDR3 is 14 amino acids. CDR1 is SGHAT, CDR2 FQNNGV, per germline. V was clipped by 8 bases and J by 2 bases, with 14 bases between them. CDR3 DNA: TGTGCCAGCGCCCCGGGGGCCCTCACAGATACGCAGTATTTT. It yields the protein CASAPGALTDTQYF.

A few counts support this clonotype. The J gene is TRBJ2-4, the V gene TRBV4-1; 9 nucleotides align to TRBD2. The CDR3 length is 21 residues. Germline V lookup: CDR1 MGHRA, CDR2 YSYEKL. After removal of 0 bases from V and 3 bases from J, the junction contained 18 bases not matched to a gene. The CDR3 here is CASSQDPSFPSGVLGKNIQYF. In DNA, the CDR3 is TGCGCCAGCAGCCAAGATCCGTCCTTTCCTAGCGGGGTATTGGGCAAAAACATTCAGTACTTC.

This clonotype appeared many times. V gene TRBV6-5 combines with J gene TRBJ1-2, with D tentatively TRBD1 (6 bases). From germline, CDR1 is MNHEY and CDR2 SVGAGI. Trimming stripped 5 bases from V and 5 bases from J, with 12 bases between. This CDR3 spans 13 amino acids. The CDR3 DNA reads as TGTGCCAGCAGTCCGGGACACATTTATGGCTACACCTTC. It encodes CASSPGHIYGYTF.

This clonotype was counted ten times or more. The J gene is TRBJ1-1, the V gene TRBV9, with TRBD1 matching 9 bases. The junction had 7 bases not matched to a gene; V was cut back by 4 bases and J by 0 bases. Germline assignment: CDR1 SGDLS and CDR2 YYNGEE. This CDR3 region has 16 residues. CDR3 DNA: TGTGCCAGCAGCCTCGCGACAGGGGGTCTGAACACTGAAGCTTTCTTT. Protein sequence: CASSLATGGLNTEAFF.

This clonotype appeared a few times. This chain links TRBV29-1 with TRBJ2-2; D is unresolved. Germline CDR1 reads SQVTM; CDR2 reads ANQGSEA. Trimming removed 4 bases from V and 3 bases from J, with 3 bases in between. CDR3 size: 11 residues. The DNA of the CDR3 is TGCAGCGTTGGGGACACCGGGGAGCTGTTTTTT. This translates into CSVGDTGELFF.

The J gene is TRBJ2-5, the V gene TRBV7-2; D not resolved. CDR1 and CDR2 (germline): SGHTA, FQGNSA. This CDR3 has 13 amino acids. The ends were cut back, 2 bases at V and 5 bases at J, with 9 bases in the middle. CDR3 amino acids: CASSLNDVETQYF. The DNA of the CDR3 is TGTGCCAGCAGCTTAAACGACGTCGAGACCCAGTACTTC. The complete variable domain, with remaining parts taken from reference TRBV7-2 and TRBJ2-5, reads GAGVSQSPSNKVTEKGKDVELRCDPISGHTALYWYRQSLGQGLEFLIYFQGNSAPDKSGLPSDRFSAERTGGSVSTLTIQRTQQEDSAVYLCASSLNDVETQYFGPGTRLLVL.

The sample holds a few counts of this clonotype. The chain joins TRBV5-1 to TRBJ2-7, with D perhaps TRBD2 (5 bases). Trimming took 2 bases from V and 4 from J, leaving 13 bases between them. The CDR3 totals 14 residues. Looked up from germline, CDR1 is SGHRS and CDR2 is YFSETQ. The CDR3 coding sequence is TGCGCCAGCAGCTTCACCACGGGGAATTACGAGCAGTACTTC. This codes for CASSFTTGNYEQYF.

This clonotype was seen only a few times. V and J are TRBV15 and TRBJ2-3; maybe TRBD2 (5 bases). Trimming stripped 6 bases from V and 1 base from J, with 11 bases between. This CDR3 has 14 amino acids. Germline CDR1 and CDR2: LNHNV and YYDKDF (reference sequence). CDR3 sequence: CATSIRGGTDTQYF. CDR3 in DNA: TGTGCCACCAGTATCCGGGGTGGCACAGATACGCAGTATTTT.

The genes are TRBV5-1 and TRBJ1-5; D remains unclear. Germline V gene sequence: CDR1 SGHRS, CDR2 YFSETQ. The ends were cut back, 2 bases at V and 0 bases at J, with 9 bases in the middle. This CDR3 comprises 15 residues. The CDR3 nucleotides are TGCGCCAGCAGCTTCGGGCAGAATAGCAATCAGCCCCAGCATTTT. Protein sequence: CASSFGQNSNQPQHF.

This clonotype occurred a few times. The genes are TRBV30 and TRBJ2-6; no definite D call. In germline, CDR1 is GTSNPN, CDR2 SVGIG (reference sequence). The ends were cut back, 2 bases at V and 5 bases at J, with 4 bases in the middle. This CDR3 is built from 12 residues. The DNA of the CDR3 is TGTGCCTGGAGTCTTTGGGCCAACGTCCTGACTTTC. Translated, it gives CAWSLWANVLTF.

This clonotype was observed a few times. This rearrangement joins TRBV20-1 to TRBJ2-1; D is unresolved. CDR3 length: 13 amino acids. Germline V gene data show CDR1 as DFQATT and CDR2 as SNEGSKA (reference sequence). V lost 3 bases and J lost 2, with 8 bases in between. This CDR3 is CSASGSAYNEQFF. The DNA of the CDR3 is TGCAGTGCTAGCGGGTCCGCCTACAATGAGCAGTTCTTC.

This clonotype was seen a few times. The chain recombines TRBV7-6 with TRBJ1-2; 7 bases are a match to TRBD1. CDR3 length: 17 amino acids. CDR1 SGHVS and CDR2 FNYEAQ come from the germline V gene. V trimming: 5 bases; J trimming: 4 bases; junction bases outside the gene matches: 16. The CDR3 sequence: CASSNPLRRGPGYGYTF. The CDR3 bases are TGTGCCAGCAGCAATCCCCTGAGGAGGGGGCCGGGCTATGGCTACACCTTC.

This sequence joins TRBV12-3 or TRBV12-4 and TRBJ1-6; no definite D call. The CDR3 is 13 residues long. Trimming removed 3 bases at V and 9 bases at J, with 9 bases between. DNA of the CDR3: TGTGCCAGCAGTTTGTCGGAGGGTTCACCCCTCCACTTT. Protein sequence: CASSLSEGSPLHF.

The sample holds a few counts of this clonotype. The rearrangement uses TRBV18 and TRBJ2-7; unclear D gene. Trimming took 0 bases from V and 3 from J, leaving 9 bases between them. The V gene's germline CDR1 is KGHSH and CDR2 LQKENI. CDR3 length: 14 amino acids. The CDR3 here is CASSPPRSDYEQYF. CDR3 nucleotides: TGTGCCAGCTCACCACCGAGGTCCGACTACGAGCAGTACTTC.

This rearrangement joins TRBV7-2 to TRBJ1-2; 8 bases line up with TRBD1. Germline V CDR1 and CDR2: SGHTA, FQGNSA. This CDR3 is built from 14 residues. The junction had 2 bases not matched to a gene; V was cut back by 1 base and J by 4 bases. In nucleotides, the CDR3 is TGTGCCAGCAGCTTAGGAGGGACAGGCTATGGCTACACCTTC. As protein: CASSLGGTGYGYTF.

There are a few counts of this clonotype. The rearrangement links TRBV5-1 to TRBJ2-1; 8 bases line up with TRBD2. The V and J ends lost 3 bases and 6 bases, in that order; junction bases with no gene match: 8. The V gene's germline CDR1 is SGHRS and CDR2 YFSETQ. The CDR3 extends over 15 amino acids. In nucleotides, the CDR3 is TGCGCCAGCAGCTACTCAGCGGGAGATGGCAATGAGCAGTTCTTC. This translates into CASSYSAGDGNEQFF.

The gene calls are TRBV6-5 and TRBJ1-2, with TRBD1 as a possible D gene (5 bases). Trimming removed 6 bases from V and 3 bases from J, with 17 bases in between. The V gene's germline CDR1 is MNHEY and CDR2 SVGAGI. The CDR3 length is 15 residues. CDR3 residues: CASRQQKGSYYGYTF. Written as DNA, the CDR3 is TGTGCCAGCAGACAACAAAAGGGGTCCTACTATGGCTACACCTTC.

The chain combines TRBV5-6 with TRBJ1-1, with D maybe TRBD1 (6 bases). Trimming left V 0 bases short and J 8 bases short, with 14 bases between. The germline CDR1 and CDR2 sequences are SGHDT and YYEEEE. The CDR3 sequence is 14 residues long. CDR3 loop: CASSLDRVTGEAFF. CDR3 sequence (DNA): TGTGCCAGCAGCTTGGACAGGGTCACCGGAGAAGCTTTCTTT.

In this sample, this clonotype turned up a few times. This chain links TRBV12-3 or TRBV12-4 with TRBJ2-7; 13 nucleotides match TRBD2. CDR3 length: 14 residues. Unmatched junction bases numbered 7, after V lost 3 bases and J lost 11 bases. The CDR3 region has the DNA TGTGCCAGCAGTTTGACCGGGACTAGCGGGGATAAGTACTTC. Translation gives CASSLTGTSGDKYF.

The rearrangement uses TRBV19 and TRBJ1-5; D remains unclear. Germline values: CDR1 LNHDA, CDR2 SQIVND (reference sequence). Trimming left V 9 bases short and J 0 bases short, with 21 bases between. CDR3 length: 17 residues. CDR3 amino acids: CASRMQRKGHSNQPQHF. In nucleotides, the CDR3 is TGTGCCAGCAGAATGCAGAGGAAGGGTCATAGCAATCAGCCCCAGCATTTT.

The CDR3 DNA is TGTGCCATCAGTCGAGGGACTAGCGGGAGTTCCTACGAGCAGTACTTC. Translating it yields CAISRGTSGSSYEQYF. The rearrangement joins TRBV10-3 to TRBJ2-7; TRBD2 matches 14 bases. CDR3 size: 16 residues. The germline gives CDR1 ENHRY, CDR2 SYGVKD. V dropped 5 bases and J dropped 1; count of bases not matched to a gene: 4.

This sequence joins TRBV5-5 and TRBJ2-7; possible D gene TRBD2, 6 bases. The CDR3 is made up of 12 amino acids. Germline CDR1 SGHKS, CDR2 YYEKEE (reference sequence). V was shortened by 3 bases and J by 3 bases, with 7 bases between the two germline ends. The CDR3 is CASSWGDYEQYF. CDR3 bases: TGTGCCAGCAGCTGGGGGGACTACGAGCAGTACTTC.

V and J are TRBV20-1 and TRBJ1-2; TRBD1 matches at 9 bases. CDR3 length: 13 amino acids. CDR1 and CDR2 (germline): DFQATT, SNEGSKA (reference sequence). V gave up 6 bases and J gave up 2 bases; unmatched junction bases: 4. CDR3 residues: CSAPGQGNYGYTF. The CDR3 bases are TGCAGTGCCCCGGGACAGGGAAACTATGGCTACACCTTC.

J is TRBJ2-6 and V is TRBV11-2; D is uncertain. The V end lost 9 bases, the J end lost 1 base, and 4 bases lay between the germline ends. The germline V gene has CDR1 SGHAT and CDR2 FQNNGV. CDR3 length: 12 amino acids. The CDR3 reads CASGSGANVLTF. CDR3 nucleotides: TGTGCCAGTGGGTCTGGGGCCAACGTCCTGACTTTC.